This entry is about one TCR beta chain. This clone appeared a few times. Its antigen is still unknown. Base quality data are lacking; no much larger clone is found one base away. The CDR3 sequence holds 15 residues, the cysteine and phenylalanine included. The read is trimmed to its CDR3 DNA, 45 bases read in frame from base 1. Cut back by 1 base and 1 base, the V and J ends lie 10 bases apart. Taken from the germline V gene, the CDR1 and CDR2 loops are MGHRA and YSYEKL. This entry is derived from a study of cutaneous CD30+ T cell lymphoproliferative disorder and hepatitis E (dated by TCRdb to the late 2010s). The library was produced with the immunoSEQ multiplex PCR assay. TCRdb carries this immuneACCESS record with in-frame sequences only. Its versions omit some clonotypes, under half of them owing to an unresolved V gene in the studies checked, with the rest unexplained. For this sample there are about 7,700 clones; around 74% appear just once. The leading ten clones occupy under 1.4% of the sample.

This receptor was identified in a human donor with a cutaneous T cell lymphoproliferative disorder associated with hepatitis E virus. The chain uses TRBV4-1 and TRBJ1-2; no D gene call is confident. Sequencing was carried out using blood. The sequenced DNA: TGCGCCAGCAGCCAAGGGGTCGGGGTTAACTATGGCTACACCTTC. It specifies CASSQGVGVNYGYTF.